This T cell receptor (beta chain) is from a study of regulatory T cells in long-lasting Graves disease. CDR3 length: 12 amino acids. Trimming took off 1 base at V and 8 bases at J, with 11 bases between the two ends. Per the germline V gene, CDR1 is DFQATT and CDR2 is SNEGSKA (reference sequence). The time point was: persistent/refractory GD, antithyroid drugs over 5 years with positive TRAb. Extracted RNA from PBMCs served as the source of the TCR library. Arm-PCR with iRepertoire HTBI primers amplified the CDR3 regions for these TCR beta libraries. Original processing notes: The samples yielded approximately 62 TRBV and some 15 TRBJ segments. A single record per CDR3 protein comes from TCRdb applying MiXCR to the multiplex PCR reads. The V and J calls, along with clone size, are taken from TCRdb and not from the paper's own processing. Altogether under 500,000 distinct CDR3 sequences are present, around 20% being singletons, with the ten largest covering about 20%.

This clonotype was counted between two and nine times. The sample here was peripheral blood mononuclear cells (PBMCs), taken when the disease was refractory, from a patient treated with antithyroid drugs. The chain combines TRBV20-1 with TRBJ1-2, with D perhaps TRBD1 (6 bases). This clonotype was sampled from a female donor with Graves disease. CDR3 loop: CSARGGAQGYTF. The CDR3 DNA follows: TGCAGTGCTAGAGGGGGGGCGCAGGGCTACACCTTC.